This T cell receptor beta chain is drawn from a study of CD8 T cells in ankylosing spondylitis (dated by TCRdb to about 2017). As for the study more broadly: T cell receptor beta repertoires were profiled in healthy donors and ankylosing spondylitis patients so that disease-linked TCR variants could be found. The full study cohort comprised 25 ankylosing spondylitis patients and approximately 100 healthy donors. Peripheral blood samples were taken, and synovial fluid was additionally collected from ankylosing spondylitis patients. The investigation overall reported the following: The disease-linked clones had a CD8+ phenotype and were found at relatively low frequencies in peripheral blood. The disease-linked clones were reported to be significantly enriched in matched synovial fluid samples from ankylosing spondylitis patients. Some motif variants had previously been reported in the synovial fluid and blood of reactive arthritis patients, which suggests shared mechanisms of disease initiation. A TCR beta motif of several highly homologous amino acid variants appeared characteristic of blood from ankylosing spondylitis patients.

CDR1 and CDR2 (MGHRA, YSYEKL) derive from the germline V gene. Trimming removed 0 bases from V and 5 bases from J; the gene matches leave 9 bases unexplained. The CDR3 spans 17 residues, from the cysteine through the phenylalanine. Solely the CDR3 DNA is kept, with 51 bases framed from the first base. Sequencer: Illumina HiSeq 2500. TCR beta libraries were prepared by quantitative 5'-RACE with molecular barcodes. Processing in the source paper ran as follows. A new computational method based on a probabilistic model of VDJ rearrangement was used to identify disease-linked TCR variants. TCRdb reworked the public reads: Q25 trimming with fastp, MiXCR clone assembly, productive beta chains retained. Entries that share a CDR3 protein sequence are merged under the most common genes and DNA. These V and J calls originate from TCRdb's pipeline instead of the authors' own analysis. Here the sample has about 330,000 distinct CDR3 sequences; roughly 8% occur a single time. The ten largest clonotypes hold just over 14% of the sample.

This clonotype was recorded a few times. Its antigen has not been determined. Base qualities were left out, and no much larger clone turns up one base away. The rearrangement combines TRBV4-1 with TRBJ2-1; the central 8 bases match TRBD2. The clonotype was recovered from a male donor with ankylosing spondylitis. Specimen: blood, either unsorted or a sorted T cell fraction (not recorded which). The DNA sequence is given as TGCGCCAGCAGCCAAGATGGATCACTAGCGGCTAACAATGAGCAGTTCTTC. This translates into CASSQDGSLAANNEQFF.